This T cell receptor beta chain was observed in a study of Graves' ophthalmopathy and Graves' hyperthyroidism. Amplification of the TCR beta CDR3 regions used RNA transcripts (as template). Second-round multiplex PCR came after first-round RT-PCR with HTBI primers. Via MiXCR, TCRdb re-called the multiplex PCR reads, giving one row per CDR3 protein. This table holds about 1.2 million distinct CDR3 sequences, about two fifths found once. Comment on this clonotype: The antigen is undetermined.

Study-level findings and limits: Among thyroid clonotypes expanded above 0.001 frequency, most also appeared in blood. As the model predicted ophthalmopathy progression, it achieved a sensitivity of around 70% and a specificity of 72.22%. Researchers report that a 13-signature model separated ophthalmopathy from stable hyperthyroidism, posting about 88% sensitivity and 81.08% specificity.

Clinicians diagnosed using symptoms, serum thyroxine, TRAb, thyroid ultrasound and orbital computed tomography. The CDR3 length is 16 residues. CDR1 and CDR2 from the germline V gene are LGHNA and YSLEER. V was pared by 0 bases and J by 6 bases, with 7 bases of the junction left unmatched. This receptor was taken from an adult man with Graves' hyperthyroidism. Sequenced: peripheral blood or thyroid tissue (not recorded which). V gene TRBV4-3 combines with J gene TRBJ2-7; the match to TRBD2 covers 11 bases. The DNA of the CDR3 is TGCGCCAGCAGCCAAGATTGGGCTCTAGCGGGAGGCGAGCAGTACTTC. Protein sequence: CASSQDWALAGGEQYF.